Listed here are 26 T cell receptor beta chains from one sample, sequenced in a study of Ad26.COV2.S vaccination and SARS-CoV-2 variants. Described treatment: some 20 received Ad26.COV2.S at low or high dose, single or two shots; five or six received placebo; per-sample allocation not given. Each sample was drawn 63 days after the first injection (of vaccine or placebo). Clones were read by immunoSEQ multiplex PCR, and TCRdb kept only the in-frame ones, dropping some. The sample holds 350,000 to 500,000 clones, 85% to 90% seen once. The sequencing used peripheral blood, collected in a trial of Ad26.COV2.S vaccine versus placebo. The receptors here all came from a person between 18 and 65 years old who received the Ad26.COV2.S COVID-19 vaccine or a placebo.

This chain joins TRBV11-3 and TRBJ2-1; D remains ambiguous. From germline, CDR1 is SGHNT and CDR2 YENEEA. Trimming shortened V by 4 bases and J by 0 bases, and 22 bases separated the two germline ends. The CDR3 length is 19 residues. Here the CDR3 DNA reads TGTGCCAGCAGCTCCCCCGTCGGCCTATCCCGGAGCTCCTACAATGAGCAGTTCTTC. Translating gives CASSSPVGLSRSSYNEQFF.

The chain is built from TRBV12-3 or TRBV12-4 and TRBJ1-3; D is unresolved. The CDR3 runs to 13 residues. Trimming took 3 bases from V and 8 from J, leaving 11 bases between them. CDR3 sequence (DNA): TGTGCCAGCAGTTTTTGGGGTTCTGACACCATATATTTT. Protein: CASSFWGSDTIYF.

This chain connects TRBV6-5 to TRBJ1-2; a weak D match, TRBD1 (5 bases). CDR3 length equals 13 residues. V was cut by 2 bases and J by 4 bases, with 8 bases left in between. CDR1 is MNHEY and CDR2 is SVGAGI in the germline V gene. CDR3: CASSYGAVYGYTF. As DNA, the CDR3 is TGTGCCAGCAGTTACGGGGCAGTCTATGGCTACACCTTC.

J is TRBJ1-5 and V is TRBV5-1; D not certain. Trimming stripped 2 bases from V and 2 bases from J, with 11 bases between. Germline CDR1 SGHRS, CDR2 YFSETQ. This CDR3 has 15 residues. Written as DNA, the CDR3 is TGCGCCAGCAGCTTACAGTCTGGGGGCAATCAGCCCCAGCATTTT. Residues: CASSLQSGGNQPQHF.

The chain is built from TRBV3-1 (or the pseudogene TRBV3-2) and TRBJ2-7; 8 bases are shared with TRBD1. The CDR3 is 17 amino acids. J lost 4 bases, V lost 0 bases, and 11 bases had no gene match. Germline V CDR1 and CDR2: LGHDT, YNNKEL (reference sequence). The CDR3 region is CASSQDQGARTEYEQYF. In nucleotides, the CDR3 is TGTGCCAGCAGCCAAGATCAGGGGGCCCGGACAGAATACGAGCAGTACTTC.

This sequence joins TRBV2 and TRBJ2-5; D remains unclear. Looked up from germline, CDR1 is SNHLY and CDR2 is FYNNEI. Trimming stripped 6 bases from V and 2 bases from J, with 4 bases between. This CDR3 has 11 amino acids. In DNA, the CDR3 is TGTGCCAGCAGCGGGCAAGAGACCCAGTACTTC. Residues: CASSGQETQYF.

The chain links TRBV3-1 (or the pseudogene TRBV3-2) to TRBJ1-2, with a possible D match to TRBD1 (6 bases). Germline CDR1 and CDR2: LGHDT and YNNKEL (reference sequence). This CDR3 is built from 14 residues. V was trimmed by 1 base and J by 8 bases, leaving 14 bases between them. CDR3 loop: CASSQVDSPGGYTF. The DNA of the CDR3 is TGTGCCAGCAGCCAAGTGGACAGCCCGGGGGGCTACACCTTC.

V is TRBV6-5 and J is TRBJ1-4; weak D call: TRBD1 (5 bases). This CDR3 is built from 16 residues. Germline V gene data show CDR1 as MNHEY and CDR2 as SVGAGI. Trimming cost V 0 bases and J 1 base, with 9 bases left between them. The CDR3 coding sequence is TGTGCCAGCAGTTACTCAAGGGGAGGAACTAATGAAAAACTGTTTTTT. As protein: CASSYSRGGTNEKLFF.

The chain's CDR3 is CASRRSGNTIYF. The DNA for the CDR3 is TGTGCCAGCAGAAGATCTGGAAACACCATATATTTT. V and J are TRBV5-6 and TRBJ1-3, with D uncertain. The CDR3 contains 12 residues. The germline CDR1 and CDR2 sequences are SGHDT and YYEEEE. Trimming removed 5 bases at V and 1 base at J, with 4 bases between.

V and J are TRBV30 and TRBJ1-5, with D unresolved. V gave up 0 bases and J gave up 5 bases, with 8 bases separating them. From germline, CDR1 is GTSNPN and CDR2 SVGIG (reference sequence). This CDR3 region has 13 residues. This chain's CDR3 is CAWSVRTDQPQHF. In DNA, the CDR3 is TGTGCCTGGAGTGTAAGGACGGATCAGCCCCAGCATTTT.

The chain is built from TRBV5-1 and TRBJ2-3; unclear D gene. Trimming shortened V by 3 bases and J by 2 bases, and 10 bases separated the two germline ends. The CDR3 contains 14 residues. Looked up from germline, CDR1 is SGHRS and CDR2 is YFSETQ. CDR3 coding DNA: TGCGCCAGCAGCTCGAGCGAGCCCACAGATACGCAGTATTTT. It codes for CASSSSEPTDTQYF. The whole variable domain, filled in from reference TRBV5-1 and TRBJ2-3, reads KAGVTQTPRYLIKTRGQQVTLSCSPISGHRSVSWYQQTPGQGLQFLFEYFSETQRNKGNFPGRFSGRQFSNSRSEMNVSTLELGDSALYLCASSSSEPTDTQYFGPGTRLTVL.

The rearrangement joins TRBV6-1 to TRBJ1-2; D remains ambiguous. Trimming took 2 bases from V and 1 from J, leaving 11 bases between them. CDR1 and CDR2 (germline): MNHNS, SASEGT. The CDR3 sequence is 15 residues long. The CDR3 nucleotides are TGTGCCAGCAGTGAACCTTCGACCGTTAACTATGGCTACACCTTC. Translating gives CASSEPSTVNYGYTF.

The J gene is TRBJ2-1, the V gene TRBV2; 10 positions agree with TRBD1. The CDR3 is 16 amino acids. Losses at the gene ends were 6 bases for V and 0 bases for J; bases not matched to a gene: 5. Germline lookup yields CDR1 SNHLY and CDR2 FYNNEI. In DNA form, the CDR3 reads TGTGCCAGCAGGGTCCGGACAGGGGGCTCCTACAATGAGCAGTTCTTC. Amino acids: CASRVRTGGSYNEQFF.

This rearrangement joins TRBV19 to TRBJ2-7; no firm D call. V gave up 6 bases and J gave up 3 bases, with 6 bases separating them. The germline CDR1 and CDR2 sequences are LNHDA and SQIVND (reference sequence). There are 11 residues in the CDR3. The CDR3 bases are TGTGCCAGTAGCGGAGACTACGAGCAGTACTTC. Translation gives CASSGDYEQYF. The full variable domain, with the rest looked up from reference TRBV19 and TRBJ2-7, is DGGITQSPKYLFRKEGQNVTLSCEQNLNHDAMYWYRQDPGQGLRLIYYSQIVNDFQKGDIAEGYSVSREKKESFPLTVTSAQKNPTAFYLCASSGDYEQYFGPGTRLTVT.

The CDR3 is CASSLERTGAGSPLHF. The CDR3 DNA sequence: TGTGCCAGCAGCTTAGAACGTACGGGGGCAGGCTCACCCCTCCACTTT. The V call is TRBV7-2, the J call TRBJ1-6, with D perhaps TRBD1 (6 bases). The germline V and J ends were trimmed by 1 base and 10 bases, with 17 bases remaining between them. The CDR3 spans 16 residues. The V gene's germline CDR1 is SGHTA and CDR2 FQGNSA.

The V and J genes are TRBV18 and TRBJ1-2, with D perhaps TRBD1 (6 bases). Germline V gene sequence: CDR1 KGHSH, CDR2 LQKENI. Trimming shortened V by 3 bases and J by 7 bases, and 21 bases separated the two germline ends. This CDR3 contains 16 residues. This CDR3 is CASSPQGRGPQGGYTF. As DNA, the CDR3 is TGTGCCAGCTCACCCCAGGGCCGGGGGCCGCAAGGTGGCTACACCTTC. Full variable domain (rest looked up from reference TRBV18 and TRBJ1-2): NAGVMQNPRHLVRRRGQEARLRCSPMKGHSHVYWYRQLPEEGLKFMVYLQKENIIDESGMPKERFSAEFPKEGPSILRIQQVVRGDSAAYFCASSPQGRGPQGGYTFGSGTRLTVV.

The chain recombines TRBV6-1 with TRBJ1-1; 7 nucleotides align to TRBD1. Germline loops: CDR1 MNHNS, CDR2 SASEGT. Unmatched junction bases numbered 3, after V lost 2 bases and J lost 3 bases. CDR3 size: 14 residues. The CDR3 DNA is TGTGCCAGCAGTGAACTGGACAGGTACACTGAAGCTTTCTTT. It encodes CASSELDRYTEAFF.

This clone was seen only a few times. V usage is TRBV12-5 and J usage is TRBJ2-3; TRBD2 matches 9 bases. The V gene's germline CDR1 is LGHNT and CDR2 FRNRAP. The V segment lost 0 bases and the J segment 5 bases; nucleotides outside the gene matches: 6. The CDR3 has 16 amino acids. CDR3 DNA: TGTGCTAGTGGTTTGGTAGTAGCGGGGGTTGTAGATACGCAGTATTTT. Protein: CASGLVVAGVVDTQYF.

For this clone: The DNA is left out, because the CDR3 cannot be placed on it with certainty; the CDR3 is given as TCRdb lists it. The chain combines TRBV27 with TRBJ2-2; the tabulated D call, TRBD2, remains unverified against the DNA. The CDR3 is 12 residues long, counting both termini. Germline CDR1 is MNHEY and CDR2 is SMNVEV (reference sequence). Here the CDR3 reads CASSLTFGELFF.

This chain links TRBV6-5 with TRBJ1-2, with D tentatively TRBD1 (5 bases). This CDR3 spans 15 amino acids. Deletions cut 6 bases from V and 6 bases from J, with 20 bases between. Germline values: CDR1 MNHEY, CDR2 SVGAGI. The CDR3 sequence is CASSRAGWGLNGYTF. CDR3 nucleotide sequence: TGTGCCAGCAGCCGTGCAGGTTGGGGCCTTAATGGCTACACCTTC.

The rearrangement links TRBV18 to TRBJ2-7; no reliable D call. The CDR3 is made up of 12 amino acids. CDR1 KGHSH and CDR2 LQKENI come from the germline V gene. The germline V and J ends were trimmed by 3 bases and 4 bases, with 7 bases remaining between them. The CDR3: CASSPTLYEQYV. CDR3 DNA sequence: TGTGCCAGCTCACCGACCCTTTACGAGCAGTACGTC.

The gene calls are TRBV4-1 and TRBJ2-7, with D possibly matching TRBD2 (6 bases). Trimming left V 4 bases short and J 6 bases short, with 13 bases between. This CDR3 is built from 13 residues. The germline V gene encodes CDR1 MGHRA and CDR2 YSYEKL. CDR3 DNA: TGCGCCAGCAGCCCCTTCGCGGGGCCCGAGCAGTACTTC. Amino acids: CASSPFAGPEQYF.

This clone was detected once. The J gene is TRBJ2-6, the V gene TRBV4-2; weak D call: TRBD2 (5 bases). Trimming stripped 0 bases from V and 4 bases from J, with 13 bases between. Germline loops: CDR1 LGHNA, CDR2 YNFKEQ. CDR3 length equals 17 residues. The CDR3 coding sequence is TGTGCCAGCAGCCAAGATCTTCCGGGGTTCGGGGCCAACGTCCTGACTTTC. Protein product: CASSQDLPGFGANVLTF.

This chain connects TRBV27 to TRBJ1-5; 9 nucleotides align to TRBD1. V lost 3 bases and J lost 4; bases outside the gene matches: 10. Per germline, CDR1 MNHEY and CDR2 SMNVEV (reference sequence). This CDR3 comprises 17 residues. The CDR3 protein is CASSLNGRTGANQPQHF. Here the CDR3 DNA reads TGTGCCAGCAGTTTGAACGGGCGGACAGGGGCTAATCAGCCCCAGCATTTT.

The DNA of the CDR3 is TGTGCCAGCACTACACTGGCTGCCAGGATTTACGAGCAGTACTTC. Encoded protein: CASTTLAARIYEQYF. The rearrangement joins TRBV6-5 to TRBJ2-7; D ambiguous. CDR3 length equals 15 residues. Germline CDR1 is MNHEY and CDR2 is SVGAGI. V lost 7 bases and J lost 4, with 20 bases in between.

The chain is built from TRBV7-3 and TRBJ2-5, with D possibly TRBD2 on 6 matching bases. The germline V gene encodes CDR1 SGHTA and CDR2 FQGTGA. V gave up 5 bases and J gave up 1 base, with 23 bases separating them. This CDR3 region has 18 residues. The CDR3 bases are TGTGCCAGCAGCCCCCTCCCCGATGGACTACACCGCCAAGAGACCCAGTACTTC. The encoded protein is CASSPLPDGLHRQETQYF.